The sequence of this TCR beta chain was determined in a study of CD8 T cells in ankylosing spondylitis. Study conclusions and caveats: Disease-linked clones had a CD8+ phenotype and relatively low frequency in peripheral blood. The study identified a TCR beta motif of roughly eight highly homologous variants that appeared characteristic of ankylosing spondylitis blood.

This clonotype turned up a few times. The target antigen is unknown. Generation of TCR beta libraries employed quantitative 5'-RACE incorporating molecular barcodes. TCRdb fed the 5' RACE reads into MiXCR, producing one record per CDR3 protein. The sample records about 450,000 distinct CDR3 sequences, about 24% being singletons. Per the germline V gene, CDR1 is KGHSH and CDR2 is LQKENI. The V end was cut by 4 bases, the J end by 3 bases, with 18 bases between. The CDR3 runs 17 residues. The sequence derives from a male donor with ankylosing spondylitis. What was sequenced was blood, either unsorted or a sorted T cell fraction (not recorded which). The V and J genes are TRBV18 and TRBJ2-2; D possibly matches TRBD1 or TRBD2 (5 bases each). The DNA for the CDR3 is TGTGCCAGCTCACGGGACGCGTCCGGGTCGGACACCGGGGAGCTGTTTTTT. This translates into CASSRDASGSDTGELFF.